This is a list of T cell receptor beta chains from one sample in a study of response to subunit inactivated influenza vaccine. TCRdb reprocessed the RT-PCR reads via MiXCR and lists one record per CDR3 protein. Of fewer than 700,000 distinct CDR3 sequences listed, 10% to 15% were seen once; the top ten hold about 12%. The starting material was PBMCs from blood, obtained more than 35 days after vaccination. Receptor source: a man in his fifties who received an inactivated influenza vaccine. Both conserved end residues are part of each CDR3. D genes are given only for firm matches. Clone size is given for some rows only: seen once, a few or many times, or a class if the clone is expanded.

v_call	d_call	j_call	clone_size	cdr3_aa	cdr3_nt
TRBV12-3/TRBV12-4	TRBD1	TRBJ2-5	many	CASTQGDRGWGTQYF	TGTGCCAGCACTCAGGGGGACAGGGGGTGGGGGACCCAGTACTTC
TRBV18	TRBD2	TRBJ2-1	.	CASSPARGGTSGRKNEQFF	TGTGCCAGCTCACCCGCTCGGGGGGGCACTAGCGGGAGAAAAAATGAGCAGTTCTTC
TRBV5-1	.	TRBJ1-2	.	CASSLFKGSGYGYTF	TGCGCCAGCAGCTTGTTTAAGGGGAGCGGCTATGGCTACACCTTC
TRBV12-3/TRBV12-4	.	TRBJ1-2	.	CASSRLGFREDNYGYTF	TGTGCCAGCAGTCGTCTTGGTTTCCGGGAAGACAACTATGGCTACACCTTC
TRBV19	.	TRBJ2-2	.	CASSTAGGSTGELFF	TGTGCCAGTAGTACCGCTGGGGGGAGTACCGGGGAGCTGTTTTTT
TRBV20-1	.	TRBJ1-5	few	CSQTGGAGDQPQHF	TGCAGCCAAACGGGGGGCGCGGGAGACCAGCCCCAGCATTTT
TRBV5-1	TRBD2	TRBJ2-1	many	CASSSTLAGHYNEQFF	TGCGCCAGCAGCTCCACACTAGCGGGACATTACAATGAGCAGTTCTTC
TRBV27	.	TRBJ2-7	many	CASSLSDGPYEQYF	TGTGCCAGCAGTTTATCCGATGGACCCTACGAGCAGTACTTC
TRBV5-1	.	TRBJ1-5	few	CASSPQGVGQPQHF	TGCGCCAGCAGCCCACAAGGGGTAGGTCAGCCCCAGCATTTT
TRBV5-5	.	TRBJ2-7	few	CASGSGATYEQYF	TGTGCCAGCGGGTCCGGGGCCACCTACGAGCAGTACTTC
TRBV20-1	.	TRBJ2-2	many	CSAIRGRNTGELFF	TGCAGTGCTATCCGGGGGAGGAACACCGGGGAGCTGTTTTTT
TRBV12-3/TRBV12-4	.	TRBJ1-2	few	CASSPHKDSRDGYTF	TGTGCCAGCAGCCCCCACAAGGATTCCAGAGATGGCTACACCTTC
TRBV6-2/TRBV6-3	TRBD2	TRBJ2-1	.	CASSSSGGRRDNEQFF	TGTGCCAGCAGTTCTAGCGGGGGAAGGAGGGACAATGAGCAGTTCTTC
TRBV6-1	.	TRBJ1-6	.	CASKGQYNSPLHF	TGTGCCAGTAAGGGACAATATAATTCACCCCTCCACTTT
TRBV6-6	.	TRBJ1-1	.	CAILGPGEAFF	TGTGCCATCCTAGGGCCAGGGGAAGCTTTCTTT
TRBV6-5	.	TRBJ2-5	.	CASSYGGPQETQYF	TGTGCCAGCAGTTACGGGGGACCACAAGAGACCCAGTACTTC
TRBV12-3/TRBV12-4	.	TRBJ1-1	.	CASSLALGLVAFF	TGTGCCAGCAGTTTAGCGCTGGGACTGGTGGCTTTCTTT
TRBV6-2/TRBV6-3	.	TRBJ1-1	.	CASSYVGTEAFF	TGTGCCAGCAGTTACGTGGGGACTGAAGCTTTCTTT
TRBV2	.	TRBJ2-3	.	CASGGLPKQVTQYF	TGTGCCAGCGGAGGACTACCCAAACAGGTCACGCAGTATTTT
TRBV20-1	.	TRBJ1-1	.	CSARRAGSNEAFF	TGCAGTGCTAGAAGAGCCGGGAGCAATGAAGCTTTCTTT
TRBV5-1	TRBD1	TRBJ2-7	few	CASSKPGQPYEQYF	TGCGCCAGCAGCAAACCGGGACAGCCCTACGAGCAGTACTTC
TRBV5-4	.	TRBJ2-3	few	CASSSSLTDAQYF	TGTGCCAGCAGCTCCTCCCTGACGGATGCGCAGTATTTT
TRBV25-1	.	TRBJ2-7	many	CASSGGRTYEQYF	TGTGCCAGCAGTGGCGGCAGAACCTACGAGCAGTACTTC
TRBV4-1	TRBD2	TRBJ2-1	many	CASSQLGQREFGEQFF	TGCGCCAGCAGCCAATTGGGCCAGCGGGAATTCGGTGAGCAGTTCTTC
TRBV5-1	TRBD2	TRBJ2-2	few	CASSPRSGRTTGELFF	TGCGCCAGCAGCCCCCGGAGCGGGAGAACCACCGGGGAGCTGTTTTTT
TRBV5-5	.	TRBJ1-1	.	CASAVETEAFF	TGTGCCAGTGCGGTTGAAACTGAAGCTTTCTTT
TRBV5-5	.	TRBJ1-1	.	CASSLIGDHGNTEAFF	TGTGCCAGCAGCTTGATCGGGGATCACGGGAACACTGAAGCTTTCTTT